This section outlines one T cell receptor (beta chain) sequence together with its context. This entry belongs to a study of human T cells and chemical hapten exposure. One entry per CDR3 protein, called by TCRdb with MiXCR from the RACE reads. The data contain 380,000 or so distinct CDR3 sequences, roughly 4.8% of them singletons. The CDR3 loop spans 14 amino acids. The V gene lost 8 bases and the J gene lost 0 bases, with 11 bases spanning the gap. Time point in this sample: patch test 1, 2 weeks after DPC sensitization. Treatment here: therapeutic diphenylcyclopropenone sensitization with weekly scalp DPC.

This sequence was found in a woman in her forties or fifties with alopecia areata. Some clones in this sample may be carry-over from other donors' samples. The sequences come from whole blood, collected in connection with sensitization to the hapten diphenylcyclopropenone (DPC). The V gene is TRBV12-3 or TRBV12-4, the J gene TRBJ2-4, with D unresolved. CDR3 amino acids: CASVLSLAKNIQYF. DNA of the CDR3: TGTGCCAGCGTACTTAGTCTAGCCAAAAACATTCAGTACTTC.